The text below deals with one TCR beta chain. What it binds is not known. The data derive from a study of cytomegalovirus exposure and HLA in healthy donors. General study findings and limits: The likely explanation for a cluster of highly shared sequence variants was sequencing artifact.

The CDR3 sequence is 15 residues long. Germline V lookup: CDR1 SGHRS, CDR2 YFSETQ. The V segment lost 4 bases and the J segment 3 bases; nucleotides outside the gene matches: 6. Vbeta (60) and Jbeta (13) primers were used in the PCR. The protocol was immunoSEQ multiplex PCR, while the TCRdb copy is restricted to in-frame clones and leaves out a portion. Of 150,000 to 200,000 clones detected, roughly 83% appear once; the ten largest clones hold around 1.4%. The receptor's source is a woman between 45 and 65 years old in good health and CMV-seronegative. This chain links TRBV5-1 with TRBJ1-1; 10 positions agree with TRBD1. The sequenced sample was PBMCs. DNA for the CDR3: TGCGCCAGCAGCGACAGGGGGCGCGTTTACACTGAAGCTTTCTTT. It is translated as CASSDRGRVYTEAFF.